This TCR beta chain came from a study of blood T cell repertoires in COVID-19. Study-wide context: Samples of COVID-19 (acute and convalescent) were obtained from the United States, Italy and Spain. Sample material is recorded as cDNA or gDNA derived from T cells, B-cell-depleted T cells, or PBMCs.

The V gene's germline CDR1 is SGHKS and CDR2 YYEKEE (reference sequence). This CDR3 contains 14 residues. V dropped 3 bases and J dropped 8 bases, with 18 bases sitting between them. Per the original methods: Reference gene primer amplification in the assay estimated nucleated cell counts. Using immunoSEQ multiplex PCR, the repertoire was profiled, and TCRdb retains in-frame clones only, with some absent. That table gives V, J and clone size, and the DNA gave D and trimming. The sample lists about 210,000 clones; approximately 82% were seen once. The sequencing input was peripheral blood. This TCR came from a woman in her fifties or sixties with acute or convalescent COVID-19. The chain links TRBV5-5 to TRBJ2-7, with D possibly TRBD2 on 5 matching bases. As DNA, the CDR3 is TGTGCCAGCAGCTCCTCGCCCCGGGGAACCAAGCAGTACTTC. It translates to CASSSSPRGTKQYF.